The 10 T cell receptor beta chains listed next were all sequenced from one sample in a study of early stage breast cancer tumors. Measured with immunoSEQ multiplex PCR; TCRdb has only the in-frame clones, and not every one. The data show some 36,000 clones, roughly 70% seen once. Sequenced: blood. The receptors here all came from a person in their sixties with breast cancer.

The J gene is TRBJ2-3, the V gene TRBV10-3; D is unclear. V lost 0 bases, J lost 5 bases, and 6 bases lay in between. The CDR3 is 13 residues long. The germline V gene encodes CDR1 ENHRY and CDR2 SYGVKD. The CDR3, as DNA: TGTGCCATCAGTGAGTCGGAATTAGATACGCAGTATTTT. Protein: CAISESELDTQYF.

The genes are TRBV11-3 and TRBJ2-3; the match to TRBD2 covers 7 bases. J was trimmed by 4 bases and V by 2 bases; bases with no gene match: 9. The CDR3 runs to 16 residues. Germline lookup yields CDR1 SGHNT and CDR2 YENEEA. The CDR3 region is CASSLRSGIPADTQYF. CDR3 coding DNA: TGTGCCAGCAGCTTAAGGAGCGGGATCCCGGCAGATACGCAGTATTTT.

This sequence joins TRBV5-1 and TRBJ2-5; D is unresolved. V was shortened by 3 bases and J by 4 bases, with 4 bases between the two germline ends. The CDR3 sequence is 11 residues long. Per the germline V gene, CDR1 is SGHRS and CDR2 is YFSETQ. This CDR3 is CASSSGETQYF. As DNA, the CDR3 is TGCGCCAGCAGCTCGGGAGAGACCCAGTACTTC.

This chain uses TRBV18 with TRBJ1-1; no reliable D call. There are 16 residues in the CDR3. Trimming removed 5 bases at V and 0 bases at J, with 16 bases between. Germline V gene lookup returns CDR1 KGHSH and CDR2 LQKENI. The CDR3 protein is CASSIGRSPMNTEAFF. In nucleotides, the CDR3 is TGTGCCAGCTCAATCGGACGGAGTCCTATGAACACTGAAGCTTTCTTT.

The CDR3 protein is CATQGVWGDSYEQYF. DNA for the CDR3: TGTGCCACCCAGGGGGTATGGGGGGACTCCTACGAGCAGTACTTC. V usage is TRBV10-3 and J usage is TRBJ2-5; possible D gene TRBD1, 7 bases. The last part of the DNA fits TRBJ2-7 better; the J call may be wrong. The CDR3 sequence is 15 residues long. Per germline, CDR1 ENHRY and CDR2 SYGVKD.

The chain joins TRBV10-3 to TRBJ1-4; the D gene is possibly TRBD1 (5 bases). Trimming stripped 3 bases from V and 5 bases from J, with 13 bases between. CDR1 and CDR2 from the germline V gene are ENHRY and SYGVKD. The CDR3 length is 15 residues. The CDR3 nucleotides read TGTGCCATCAGTGAAGAGGCAGGGTCCAATGAAAAACTGTTTTTT. Translation gives CAISEEAGSNEKLFF.

V and J are TRBV7-2 and TRBJ2-1; D is uncertain. Between the trimmed V and J ends, which lost 5 bases and 5 bases, there was a span of 10 bases. CDR3 length: 13 residues. CDR1 is SGHTA, CDR2 FQGNSA, per germline. Here the CDR3 reads CASSPRRNNEQFF. The DNA for the CDR3 is TGTGCCAGCAGCCCCCGGAGAAACAATGAGCAGTTCTTC.

The chain uses TRBV10-3 and TRBJ1-1; D may be TRBD1 (5 bases). The CDR3 totals 12 residues. The V and J ends lost 3 bases and 10 bases respectively, with 12 bases between them. Germline values: CDR1 ENHRY, CDR2 SYGVKD. The CDR3 here is CAISDPLRGAFF. DNA for the CDR3: TGTGCCATCAGTGATCCCCTTAGGGGAGCTTTCTTT.

The chain couples TRBV28 to TRBJ1-2; the match to TRBD1 covers 8 bases. This CDR3 region has 14 residues. Germline V gene data show CDR1 as MDHEN and CDR2 as SYDVKM. With 6 bases clipped from V and 4 bases from J, the junction kept 7 bases outside the gene matches. DNA for the CDR3: TGTGCCAGCAGACAGGGGGGAACGGGCTATGGCTACACCTTC. As protein: CASRQGGTGYGYTF.

The chain carries TRBV6-1 and TRBJ1-5; unclear D gene. Trimming took 1 base from V and 0 from J, leaving 7 bases between them. The CDR3 sequence is 15 residues long. Germline CDR1 MNHNS, CDR2 SASEGT. CDR3 DNA: TGTGCCAGCAGTGAAGACAGACATAGCAATCAGCCCCAGCATTTT. Protein: CASSEDRHSNQPQHF.